This T cell receptor beta chain was identified in a study of blood T cell repertoires in COVID-19. The germline V gene has CDR1 SGDLS and CDR2 YYNGEE. The CDR3 extends over 13 amino acids. Trimming took off 0 bases at V and 6 bases at J, with 7 bases between the two ends. Sequencing used immunoSEQ multiplex PCR; TCRdb keeps in-frame clones, though not all of them. Of about 130,000 clones listed, about four fifths are singletons. For recovered donors of Cohort 3, there were two negative PCRs, clearance, or symptom resolution. The rearrangement joins TRBV9 to TRBJ1-3; D is undetermined. Sequences were obtained from PBMCs or T cells enriched from blood (not recorded which). The sequence was collected from a man aged 45-65 years who had recovered from COVID-19. CDR3 residues: CASSVEGANTIYF. The CDR3 nucleotides are TGTGCCAGCAGCGTAGAGGGAGCAAACACCATATATTTT.